This T cell receptor (beta chain) is from a study of T cell repertoires in cytomegalovirus infection. The wider study: CMV infection together with matching HLA type was indicated by public TCR beta signatures.

CDR1 SGHTA and CDR2 FQGNSA come from the germline V gene. The V gene lost 1 base and the J gene lost 4 bases, with 7 bases spanning the gap. The CDR3 is 13 residues long. TCRdb ran MiXCR on the reads and lists one entry per CDR3 protein. The data contain about 480,000 distinct CDR3 sequences, 30% to 40% of them singletons. This clonotype was detected a few times. Its antigen remains unknown. The sample here was cultured PBMCs, taken from culture after CMV antigen stimulation. The rearrangement links TRBV7-2 to TRBJ1-2, with TRBD1 as a possible D gene (5 bases). The sequence came from a human donor in good health (CMV status not recorded). Some clones in this sample may be carry-over from other donors' samples. The CDR3, as DNA: TGTGCCAGCAGCTTAGGGGGCCGCTATGGCTACACCTTC. Translation gives CASSLGGRYGYTF.